The 15 T cell receptor beta chains reported below all come from one sample, sequenced in a study of blood T cell repertoires in COVID-19 (dated by TCRdb to about 2020). The receptor library was made with the immunoSEQ multiplex PCR assay. TCRdb holds this immuneACCESS table with in-frame rearrangements only. Some clones are missing; in checked studies, unresolved V genes explain under half, and the rest has no known cause. The sample profile shows about 250,000 clones; 80% to 90% of them were found once. The top ten clonotypes cover about 14% of the sample. Sample: PBMCs or T cells enriched from blood (not recorded which). The source of these receptors is a man between 18 and 29 years old who had recovered from COVID-19.

This chain connects TRBV10-3 to TRBJ2-7, with TRBD1 matching over 11 bases. Germline CDR1 reads ENHRY; CDR2 reads SYGVKD. V shed 6 bases and J 3 bases; nucleotides not matched to a gene: 4. The CDR3 is made up of 14 amino acids. The CDR3 coding sequence is TGTGCCATCAGCTGGGACAGGGGGGGCTACGAGCAGTACTTC. This sequence encodes CAISWDRGGYEQYF.

The chain recombines TRBV28 with TRBJ1-2; TRBD1 aligns across 10 bases. The CDR3 runs to 14 residues. Trimming cost V 5 bases and J 4 bases; bases outside gene matches: 4. Per germline, CDR1 MDHEN and CDR2 SYDVKM. CDR3 DNA sequence: TGTGCCAGCAGTGGGACAGGGGAGGGCTATGGCTACACCTTC. Translation: CASSGTGEGYGYTF.

This clone appeared a single time. V is TRBV5-6 and J is TRBJ1-2; D is undetermined. In germline, CDR1 is SGHDT, CDR2 YYEEEE. Deletions cut 4 bases from V and 6 bases from J, with 16 bases between. This CDR3 is built from 14 residues. The CDR3 protein is CASSPAAGSDGYTF. DNA for the CDR3: TGTGCCAGCAGCCCCGCCGCCGGGTCTGATGGCTACACCTTC. Full variable domain (missing parts from reference TRBV5-6 and TRBJ1-2): DAGVTQSPTHLIKTRGQQVTLRCSPKSGHDTVSWYQQALGQGPQFIFQYYEEEERQRGNFPDRFSGHQFPNYSSELNVNALLLGDSALYLCASSPAAGSDGYTFGSGTRLTVV.

This clone turned up a few times. The rearrangement joins TRBV2 to TRBJ2-7; possible D gene TRBD1, 6 bases. Germline CDR1 is SNHLY and CDR2 is FYNNEI. CDR3 length: 17 amino acids. Deletions cut 4 bases from V and 0 bases from J, with 19 bases between. In DNA, the CDR3 is TGTGCCAGCAGTGTAAAACCCGGAGCAGGGGCCTCCTACGAGCAGTACTTC. This gives the protein CASSVKPGAGASYEQYF.

The chain uses TRBV28 and TRBJ1-1, with 11 bases lining up with TRBD1. The CDR3 runs to 13 residues. Germline V gene data show CDR1 as MDHEN and CDR2 as SYDVKM. Trimming cost V 3 bases and J 11 bases; bases outside gene matches: 5. The CDR3 DNA reads as TGTGCCAGCAGTTTCCGGGACAGGGGGTACGCTTTCTTT. Translating it yields CASSFRDRGYAFF. The complete variable domain, with remaining parts taken from reference TRBV28 and TRBJ1-1, reads DVKVTQSSRYLVKRTGEKVFLECVQDMDHENMFWYRQDPGLGLRLIYFSYDVKMKEKGDIPEGYSVSREKKERFSLILESASTNQTSMYLCASSFRDRGYAFFGQGTRLTVV.

This chain links TRBV7-8 with TRBJ2-3, with TRBD2 identical over 14 bases. With V trimmed by 1 base and J by 5 bases, 8 bases remained unmatched. The CDR3 loop spans 18 amino acids. The germline V gene has CDR1 SGHVS and CDR2 FQNEAQ. In nucleotides, the CDR3 is TGTGCCAGCAGCTTAGGAGGACTAGCGGGAGGCTACAGAGATACGCAGTATTTT. It encodes CASSLGGLAGGYRDTQYF. Based on the CDR3 plus reference TRBV7-8 and TRBJ2-3, the full variable domain is GAGVSQSPRYKVAKRGQDVALRCDPISGHVSLFWYQQALGQGPEFLTYFQNEAQLDKSGLPSDRFFAERPEGSVSTLKIQRTQQEDSAVYLCASSLGGLAGGYRDTQYFGPGTRLTVL.

The CDR3 sequence is CASSVTGGNYGYTF. CDR3 DNA sequence: TGTGCCAGCAGCGTCACAGGGGGCAACTATGGCTACACCTTC. The rearrangement uses TRBV5-4 and TRBJ1-2, with 9 nucleotides matching TRBD1. V gave up 4 bases and J gave up 2 bases; unmatched junction bases: 3. CDR1 and CDR2 (germline): SGHNT, YYREEE (reference sequence). CDR3 length: 14 amino acids.

The rearrangement joins TRBV5-1 to TRBJ1-1; tentative D call: TRBD1 (5 bases). From germline, CDR1 is SGHRS and CDR2 YFSETQ. CDR3 length: 14 amino acids. The ends were cut back, 4 bases at V and 1 base at J, with 11 bases in the middle. CDR3 in amino acids: CASSPTGQNTEAFF. CDR3 in DNA: TGCGCCAGCAGCCCCACAGGACAGAACACTGAAGCTTTCTTT.

This sequence joins TRBV11-2 and TRBJ1-1, with 12 bases identical to TRBD1. The V segment lost 5 bases and the J segment 1 base; nucleotides outside the gene matches: 14. This CDR3 region has 19 residues. Germline V gene data show CDR1 as SGHAT and CDR2 as FQNNGV. CDR3 amino acids: CASSTTSAGTGGPNTEAFF. DNA for the CDR3: TGTGCCAGCAGCACAACCTCTGCCGGGACAGGGGGCCCGAACACTGAAGCTTTCTTT. The variable domain in full, with the rest retrieved from reference TRBV11-2 and TRBJ1-1, is EAGVAQSPRYKIIEKRQSVAFWCNPISGHATLYWYQQILGQGPKLLIQFQNNGVVDDSQLPKDRFSAERLKGVDSTLKIQPAKLEDSAVYLCASSTTSAGTGGPNTEAFFGQGTRLTVV.

This chain links TRBV7-2 with TRBJ1-5; 11 bases are a match to TRBD1. In germline, CDR1 is SGHTA, CDR2 FQGNSA. The V gene end was trimmed by 5 bases and the J gene end by 6 bases; junction bases not matched to a gene: 6. This CDR3 has 15 residues. The chain's CDR3 is CASSPRTGGVQPQHF. DNA of the CDR3: TGTGCCAGCAGCCCGAGGACAGGGGGCGTTCAGCCCCAGCATTTT.

This chain uses TRBV9 with TRBJ2-7; D unclear. V lost 0 bases, J lost 2 bases, and 9 bases lay in between. The CDR3 loop spans 14 amino acids. Germline V lookup: CDR1 SGDLS, CDR2 YYNGEE. The CDR3 DNA reads TGTGCCAGCAGCGTAGGCAGCGAAGCCTACGAGCAGTACTTC. It yields the protein CASSVGSEAYEQYF.

The chain combines TRBV6-5 with TRBJ2-7, with D tentatively TRBD1 (6 bases). This CDR3 has 14 residues. Germline lookup yields CDR1 MNHEY and CDR2 SVGAGI. The V gene lost 5 bases and the J gene lost 2 bases, with 13 bases spanning the gap. The CDR3 bases are TGTGCCAGCAGTCAGTCGAGGGGGACCTACGAGCAGTACTTC. This encodes CASSQSRGTYEQYF.

The chain employs TRBV6-6 and TRBJ2-3, with 13 bases fitting TRBD2. J gave up 2 bases and V 7 bases, and 6 bases lay outside the gene matches. The CDR3 loop spans 16 amino acids. Germline V lookup: CDR1 MNHNY, CDR2 SVGAGI (reference sequence). The CDR3: CASIRLAGGSTDTQYF. The CDR3 DNA follows: TGTGCCAGCATAAGACTAGCGGGGGGATCCACAGATACGCAGTATTTT.

This chain joins TRBV6-6 and TRBJ1-1; 7 bases are a match to TRBD1. The V gene's germline CDR1 is MNHNY and CDR2 SVGAGI (reference sequence). CDR3 size: 13 residues. Trimming removed 6 bases from V and 4 bases from J; junction bases left unmatched: 5. The chain's CDR3 is CASSQGESTEAFF. As DNA, the CDR3 is TGTGCCAGCAGCCAGGGGGAGAGCACTGAAGCTTTCTTT.

The chain links TRBV6-5 to TRBJ2-7; 10 nucleotides align to TRBD1. In germline, CDR1 is MNHEY, CDR2 SVGAGI. This CDR3 has 15 residues. V shed 3 bases, J shed 4 bases, and the junction held 6 bases outside the gene matches. CDR3 loop: CASSYTGTGAYEQYF. In DNA, the CDR3 is TGTGCCAGCAGTTATACCGGGACAGGGGCGTACGAGCAGTACTTC.